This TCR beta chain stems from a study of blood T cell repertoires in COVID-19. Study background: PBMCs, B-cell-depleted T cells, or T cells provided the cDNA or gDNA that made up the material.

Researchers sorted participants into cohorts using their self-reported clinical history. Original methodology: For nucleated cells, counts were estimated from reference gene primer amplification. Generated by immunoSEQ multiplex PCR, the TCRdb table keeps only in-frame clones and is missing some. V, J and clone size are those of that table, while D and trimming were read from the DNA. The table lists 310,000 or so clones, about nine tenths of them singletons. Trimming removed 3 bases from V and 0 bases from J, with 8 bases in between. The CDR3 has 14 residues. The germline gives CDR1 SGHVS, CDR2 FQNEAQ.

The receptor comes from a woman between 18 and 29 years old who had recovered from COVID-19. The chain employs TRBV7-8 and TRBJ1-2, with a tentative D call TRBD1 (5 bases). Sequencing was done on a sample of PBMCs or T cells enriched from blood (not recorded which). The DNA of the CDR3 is TGTGCCAGCAGCTTGGGGCGGACTAACTATGGCTACACCTTC. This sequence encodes CASSLGRTNYGYTF.